This TCR beta chain derives from a study of chemoradiotherapy in HPV16-positive cancers. Points from the study as a whole: HPV-specific T cells were functionally defined from only a couple of HPV16-positive patients. In HPV16-positive patients, HPV-responsive T-cell expansion tracked better recurrence-free survival.

Assay used: immunoSEQ multiplex PCR; TCRdb lists only in-frame clones, some missing. The sample has about 15,000 clones, approximately 90% seen once. The sample holds one count of this clone. Its antigen remains unknown. This CDR3 contains 16 residues. Germline V gives CDR1 SEHNR, CDR2 FQNEAQ (reference sequence). Trimming stripped 5 bases from V and 5 bases from J, with 19 bases between. This sequence was found in a human donor with HPV-associated anogenital cancer. The input for sequencing was tumor tissue, taken from a patient who underwent chemoradiotherapy. The gene calls are TRBV7-9 and TRBJ2-1; maybe TRBD2 (6 bases). The CDR3 loop is CASSPPGRLGDNEQFF. CDR3 nucleotides: TGTGCCAGCAGCCCCCCGGGGAGGCTGGGGGACAATGAGCAGTTCTTC.